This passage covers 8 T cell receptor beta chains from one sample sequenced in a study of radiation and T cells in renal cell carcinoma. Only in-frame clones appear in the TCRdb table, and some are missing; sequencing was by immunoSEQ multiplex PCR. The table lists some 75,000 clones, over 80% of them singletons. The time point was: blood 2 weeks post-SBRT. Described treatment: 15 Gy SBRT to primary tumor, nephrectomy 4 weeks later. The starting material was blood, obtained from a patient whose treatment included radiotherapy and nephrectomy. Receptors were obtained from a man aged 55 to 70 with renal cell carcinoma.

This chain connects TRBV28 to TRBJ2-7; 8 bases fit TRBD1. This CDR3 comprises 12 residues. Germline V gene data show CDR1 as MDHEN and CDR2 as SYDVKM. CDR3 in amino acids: CVTTDRVNEQYF. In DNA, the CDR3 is TGTGTCACAACGGACAGGGTCAACGAGCAGTACTTC.

CDR3: CASSLGTENNQPQHF. The CDR3 region has the DNA TGTGCCAGCAGTTTAGGGACAGAGAACAATCAGCCCCAGCATTTT. The genes are TRBV27 and TRBJ1-5; 7 bases are a match to TRBD1. V dropped 2 bases and J dropped 3; count of bases not matched to a gene: 4. Germline loops: CDR1 MNHEY, CDR2 SMNVEV (reference sequence). This CDR3 has 15 amino acids.

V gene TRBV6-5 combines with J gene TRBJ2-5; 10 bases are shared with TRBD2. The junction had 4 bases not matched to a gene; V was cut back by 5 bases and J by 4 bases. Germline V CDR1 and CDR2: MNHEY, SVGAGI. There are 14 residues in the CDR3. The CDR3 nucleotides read TGTGCCAGCAGTCTAGCGGGAGTCCTAGAGACCCAGTACTTC. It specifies CASSLAGVLETQYF.

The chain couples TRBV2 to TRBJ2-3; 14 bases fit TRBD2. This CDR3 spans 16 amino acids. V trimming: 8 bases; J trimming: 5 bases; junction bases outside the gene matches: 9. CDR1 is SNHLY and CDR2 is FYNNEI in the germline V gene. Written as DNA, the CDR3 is TGTGCCAGCCGAAGACTAGCGGGAGGGCCAGGAGATACGCAGTATTTT. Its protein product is CASRRLAGGPGDTQYF.

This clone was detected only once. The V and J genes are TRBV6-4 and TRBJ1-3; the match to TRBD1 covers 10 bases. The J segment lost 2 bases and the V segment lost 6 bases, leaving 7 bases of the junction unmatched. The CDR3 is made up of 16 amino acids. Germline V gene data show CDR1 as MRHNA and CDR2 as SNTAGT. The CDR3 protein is CASRGQGSPPGNTIYF. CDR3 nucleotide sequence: TGTGCCAGCAGGGGACAGGGGTCTCCACCTGGAAACACCATATATTTT.

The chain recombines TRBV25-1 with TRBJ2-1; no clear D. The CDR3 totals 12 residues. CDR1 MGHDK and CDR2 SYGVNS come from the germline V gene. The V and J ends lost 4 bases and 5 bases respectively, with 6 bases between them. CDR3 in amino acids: CASSVIDNEQFF. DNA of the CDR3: TGTGCCAGCAGTGTAATAGACAATGAGCAGTTCTTC.

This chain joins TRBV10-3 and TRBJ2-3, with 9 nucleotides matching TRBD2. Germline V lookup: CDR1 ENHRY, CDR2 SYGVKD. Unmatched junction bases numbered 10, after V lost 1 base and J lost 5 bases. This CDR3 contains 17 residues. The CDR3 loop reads CAISEWTSDFTKDTQYF. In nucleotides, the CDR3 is TGTGCCATCAGTGAGTGGACTAGCGATTTTACTAAAGATACGCAGTATTTT.

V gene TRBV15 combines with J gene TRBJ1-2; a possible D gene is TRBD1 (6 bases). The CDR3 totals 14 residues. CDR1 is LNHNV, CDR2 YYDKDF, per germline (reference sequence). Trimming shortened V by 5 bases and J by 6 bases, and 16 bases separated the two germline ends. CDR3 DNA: TGTGCCACCAGCCGGGTGGGGGGCTTGAATGGCTACACCTTC. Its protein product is CATSRVGGLNGYTF.